Here is one T cell receptor (beta chain) with its context. Antigen specificity is unknown. Each CDR3 protein is one row after TCRdb ran MiXCR on the reads. This sample yields fewer than 1,000,000 distinct CDR3 sequences, of which around a third are seen a single time; more than 13% belongs to the top ten. This specimen comes from a study of T cell repertoires in cytomegalovirus infection. On the study more broadly: Evidence of both CMV infection and a matching HLA type came from public TCR beta signatures. Study-wide findings and caveats: In two of eight donors, the top clonotype was HLA-C-restricted CMV-specific. Public TCR beta family frequency separated CMV-and-HLA carriers, including in an independent cohort.

Trimming cost V 5 bases and J 5 bases, with 9 bases left between them. The CDR3 covers 12 residues. CDR1 is SGHNT and CDR2 is YYREEE in the germline V gene (reference sequence). Sequencing was performed on cultured CD8+ T cells from PBMCs, taken from culture after CMV antigen stimulation. V usage is TRBV5-4 and J usage is TRBJ2-3; perhaps TRBD2 as D (5 bases). The sequence was obtained from a human donor in good health (CMV status not recorded). Some clones in this sample may be carry-over from other donors' samples. The CDR3: CASSSEGDTQYF. CDR3 nucleotide sequence: TGTGCCAGCAGTTCCGAGGGAGATACGCAGTATTTT.